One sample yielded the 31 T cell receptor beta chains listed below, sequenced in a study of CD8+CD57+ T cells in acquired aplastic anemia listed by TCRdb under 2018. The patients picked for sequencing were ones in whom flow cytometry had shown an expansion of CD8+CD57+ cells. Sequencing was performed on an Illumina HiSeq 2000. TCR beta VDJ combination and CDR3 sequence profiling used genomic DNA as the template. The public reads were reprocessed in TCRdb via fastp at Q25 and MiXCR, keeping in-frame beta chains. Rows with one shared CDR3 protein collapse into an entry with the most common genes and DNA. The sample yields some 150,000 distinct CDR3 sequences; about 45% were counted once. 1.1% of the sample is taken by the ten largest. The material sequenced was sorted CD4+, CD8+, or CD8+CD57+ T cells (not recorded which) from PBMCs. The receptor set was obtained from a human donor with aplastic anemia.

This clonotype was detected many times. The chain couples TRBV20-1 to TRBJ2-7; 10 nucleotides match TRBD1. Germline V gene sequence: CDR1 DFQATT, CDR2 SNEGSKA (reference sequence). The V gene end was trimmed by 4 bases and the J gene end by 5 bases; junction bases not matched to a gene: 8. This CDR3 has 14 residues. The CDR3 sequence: CSAIRDRGVNEQYF. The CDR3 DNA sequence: TGCAGTGCTATACGGGACAGGGGAGTAAACGAGCAGTACTTC.

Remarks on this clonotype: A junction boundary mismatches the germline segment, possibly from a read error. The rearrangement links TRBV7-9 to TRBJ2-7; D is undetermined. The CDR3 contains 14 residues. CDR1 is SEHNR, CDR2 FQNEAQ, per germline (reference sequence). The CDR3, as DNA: TGTGCCAGCAGCTTAGGTACCAACTCCTACGAGCGGTACTTC. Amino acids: CASSLGTNSYERYF.

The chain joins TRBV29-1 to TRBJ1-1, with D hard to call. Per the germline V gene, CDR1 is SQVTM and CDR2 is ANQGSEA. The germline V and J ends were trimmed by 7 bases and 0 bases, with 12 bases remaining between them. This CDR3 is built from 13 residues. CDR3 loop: CSADGSLNTEAFF. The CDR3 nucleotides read TGCAGCGCCGACGGGTCCTTGAACACTGAAGCTTTCTTT.

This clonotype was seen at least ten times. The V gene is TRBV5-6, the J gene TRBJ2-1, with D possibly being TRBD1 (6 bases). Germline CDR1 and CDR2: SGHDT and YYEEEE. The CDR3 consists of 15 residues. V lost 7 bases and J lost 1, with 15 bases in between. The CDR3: CASQIRQVSYNEQFF. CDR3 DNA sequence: TGTGCCAGCCAGATTCGACAGGTTTCCTACAATGAGCAGTTCTTC.

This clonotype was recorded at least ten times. In nucleotides, the CDR3 is TGCAGTGCTAGAGAGGGCCCTTCAGCTGAAGCTTTCTTT. Translation: CSAREGPSAEAFF. The rearrangement joins TRBV20-1 to TRBJ1-1; the D is unclear. Germline-derived CDR1 and CDR2 are DFQATT and SNEGSKA (reference sequence). The ends were cut back, 0 bases at V and 6 bases at J, with 11 bases in the middle. This CDR3 spans 13 amino acids.

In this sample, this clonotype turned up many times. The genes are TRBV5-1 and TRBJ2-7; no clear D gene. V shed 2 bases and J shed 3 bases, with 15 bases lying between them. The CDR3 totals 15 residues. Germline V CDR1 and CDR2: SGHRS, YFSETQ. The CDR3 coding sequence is TGCGCCAGCAGCTTATATTCCGGGTCAGGCTACGAGCAGTACTTC. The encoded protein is CASSLYSGSGYEQYF.

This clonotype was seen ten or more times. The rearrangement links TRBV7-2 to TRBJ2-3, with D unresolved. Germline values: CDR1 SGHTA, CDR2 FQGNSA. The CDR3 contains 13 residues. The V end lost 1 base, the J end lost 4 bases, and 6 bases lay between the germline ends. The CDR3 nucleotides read TGTGCCAGCAGCTTAGATCTCTCAGATACGCAGTATTTT. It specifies CASSLDLSDTQYF.

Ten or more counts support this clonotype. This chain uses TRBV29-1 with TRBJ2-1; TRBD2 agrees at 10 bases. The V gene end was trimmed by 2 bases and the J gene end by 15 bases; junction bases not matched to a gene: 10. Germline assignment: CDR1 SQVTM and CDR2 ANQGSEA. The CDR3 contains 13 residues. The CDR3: CSVEKSGGAYLFF. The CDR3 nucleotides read TGCAGCGTTGAAAAAAGCGGGGGGGCCTATCTGTTCTTC.

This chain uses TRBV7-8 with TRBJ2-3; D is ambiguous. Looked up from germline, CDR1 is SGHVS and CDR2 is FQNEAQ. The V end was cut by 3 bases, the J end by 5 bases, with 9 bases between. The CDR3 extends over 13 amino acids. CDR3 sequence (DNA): TGTGCCAGCAGCTTCTCTAGTGAAGATACGCAGTATTTT. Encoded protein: CASSFSSEDTQYF.

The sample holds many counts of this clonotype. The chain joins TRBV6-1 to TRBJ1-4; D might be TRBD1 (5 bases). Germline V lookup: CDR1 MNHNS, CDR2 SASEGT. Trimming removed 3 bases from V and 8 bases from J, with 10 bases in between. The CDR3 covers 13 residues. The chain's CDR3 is CASSEHPGEKLFF. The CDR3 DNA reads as TGTGCCAGCAGTGAGCATCCAGGGGAAAAACTGTTTTTT.

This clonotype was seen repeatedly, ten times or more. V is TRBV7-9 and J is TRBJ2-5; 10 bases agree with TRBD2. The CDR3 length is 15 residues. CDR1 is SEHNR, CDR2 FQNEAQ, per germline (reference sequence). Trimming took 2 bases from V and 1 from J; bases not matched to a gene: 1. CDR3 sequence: CASSLIAGGQETQYF. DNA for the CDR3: TGTGCCAGCAGCTTAATAGCGGGGGGCCAAGAGACCCAGTACTTC.

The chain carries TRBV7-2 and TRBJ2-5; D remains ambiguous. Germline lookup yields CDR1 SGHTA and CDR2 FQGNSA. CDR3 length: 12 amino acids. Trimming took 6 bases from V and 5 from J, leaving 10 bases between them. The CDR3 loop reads CASSRVPETQYF. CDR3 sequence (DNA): TGTGCCAGCAGTCGGGTCCCGGAGACCCAGTACTTC.

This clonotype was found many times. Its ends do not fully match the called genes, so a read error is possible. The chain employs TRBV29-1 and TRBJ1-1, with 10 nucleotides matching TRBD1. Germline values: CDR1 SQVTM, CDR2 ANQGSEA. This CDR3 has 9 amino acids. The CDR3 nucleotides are TGCAGCGTTGAGGGACAGGGGACCTTT. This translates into CSVEGQGTF.

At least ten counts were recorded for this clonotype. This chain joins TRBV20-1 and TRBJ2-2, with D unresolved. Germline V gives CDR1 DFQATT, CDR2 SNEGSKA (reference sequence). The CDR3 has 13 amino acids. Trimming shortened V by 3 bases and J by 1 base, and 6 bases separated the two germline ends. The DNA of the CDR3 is TGCAGTGCTAGCGTCATGAACACCGGGGAGCTGTTTTTT. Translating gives CSASVMNTGELFF.

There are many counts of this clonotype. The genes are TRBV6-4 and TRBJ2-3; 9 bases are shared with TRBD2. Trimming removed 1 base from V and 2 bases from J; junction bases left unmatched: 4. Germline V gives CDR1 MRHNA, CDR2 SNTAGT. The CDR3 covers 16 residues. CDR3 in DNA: TGTGCCAGCAGTGACTTAGCGGGGGCGACCACAGATACGCAGTATTTT. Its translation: CASSDLAGATTDTQYF.

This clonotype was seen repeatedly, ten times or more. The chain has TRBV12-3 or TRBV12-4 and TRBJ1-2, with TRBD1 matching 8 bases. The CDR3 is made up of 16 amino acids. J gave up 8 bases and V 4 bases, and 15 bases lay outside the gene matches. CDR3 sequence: CASSSYGQGAQDGYTF. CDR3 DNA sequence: TGTGCCAGCAGTTCATACGGACAGGGAGCCCAAGACGGCTACACCTTC.

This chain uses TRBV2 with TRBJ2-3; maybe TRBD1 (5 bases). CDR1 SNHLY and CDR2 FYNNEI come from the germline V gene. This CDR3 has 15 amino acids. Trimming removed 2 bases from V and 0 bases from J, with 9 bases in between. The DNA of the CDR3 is TGTGCCAGCAGTGAAACAGGCCTTAGCACAGATACGCAGTATTTT. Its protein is CASSETGLSTDTQYF.

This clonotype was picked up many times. DNA for the CDR3: TGTGCCAGCAGCGGAGGCGGCGGACAGGGAAGGATCAATGAGCAGTTCTTC. Amino acids: CASSGGGGQGRINEQFF. V and J are TRBV27 and TRBJ2-1; 8 positions match TRBD1. Germline loops: CDR1 MNHEY, CDR2 SMNVEV (reference sequence). The CDR3 extends over 17 amino acids. J lost 6 bases, V lost 6 bases, and 16 bases had no gene match.

CDR3 region: CSARGLAGSDTQYF. The CDR3 bases are TGCAGTGCTAGAGGTCTGGCAGGATCAGATACGCAGTATTTT. The chain has TRBV20-1 and TRBJ2-3; D uncertain. Germline V gene lookup returns CDR1 DFQATT and CDR2 SNEGSKA (reference sequence). CDR3 length: 14 residues. The ends were cut back, 1 base at V and 4 bases at J, with 12 bases in the middle.

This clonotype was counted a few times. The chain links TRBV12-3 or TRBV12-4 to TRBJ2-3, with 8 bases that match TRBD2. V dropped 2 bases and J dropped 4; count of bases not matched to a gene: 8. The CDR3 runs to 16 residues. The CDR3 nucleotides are TGTGCCAGCAGTTTATGGGCGGGGGGTGGTGCAGATACGCAGTATTTT. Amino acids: CASSLWAGGGADTQYF.

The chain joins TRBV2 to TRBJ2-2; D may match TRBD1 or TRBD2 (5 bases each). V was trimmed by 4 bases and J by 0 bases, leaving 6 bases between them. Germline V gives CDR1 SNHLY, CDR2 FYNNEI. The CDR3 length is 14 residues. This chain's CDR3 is CASSGGTNTGELFF. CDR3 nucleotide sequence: TGTGCCAGCAGTGGGGGGACGAACACCGGGGAGCTGTTTTTT.

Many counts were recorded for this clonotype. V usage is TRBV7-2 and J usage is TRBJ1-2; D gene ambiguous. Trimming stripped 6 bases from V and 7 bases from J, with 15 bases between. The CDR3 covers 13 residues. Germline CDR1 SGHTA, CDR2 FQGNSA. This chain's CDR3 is CASSTWGSVGYTF. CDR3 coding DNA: TGTGCCAGCAGTACTTGGGGTTCGGTTGGCTACACCTTC. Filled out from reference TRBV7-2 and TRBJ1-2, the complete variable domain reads GAGVSQSPSNKVTEKGKDVELRCDPISGHTALYWYRQSLGQGLEFLIYFQGNSAPDKSGLPSDRFSAERTGGSVSTLTIQRTQQEDSAVYLCASSTWGSVGYTFGSGTRLTVV.

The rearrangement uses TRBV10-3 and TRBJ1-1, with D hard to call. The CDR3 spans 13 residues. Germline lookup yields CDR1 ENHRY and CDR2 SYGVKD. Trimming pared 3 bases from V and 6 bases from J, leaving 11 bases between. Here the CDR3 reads CAISDIGSAEAFF. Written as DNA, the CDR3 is TGTGCCATCAGTGACATAGGAAGCGCTGAAGCTTTCTTT.

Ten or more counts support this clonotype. DNA for the CDR3: TGTGCCAGCAGCCCGGAGGCGGGGGCCCAAGAGACCCAGTACTTC. It encodes CASSPEAGAQETQYF. The genes are TRBV7-2 and TRBJ2-5, with D tentatively TRBD2 (7 bases). V was pared by 5 bases and J by 1 base, with 14 bases between. Germline CDR1 reads SGHTA; CDR2 reads FQGNSA. The CDR3 is made up of 15 amino acids. Full variable domain (outside the CDR3, taken from reference TRBV7-2 and TRBJ2-5): GAGVSQSPSNKVTEKGKDVELRCDPISGHTALYWYRQSLGQGLEFLIYFQGNSAPDKSGLPSDRFSAERTGGSVSTLTIQRTQQEDSAVYLCASSPEAGAQETQYFGPGTRLLVL.

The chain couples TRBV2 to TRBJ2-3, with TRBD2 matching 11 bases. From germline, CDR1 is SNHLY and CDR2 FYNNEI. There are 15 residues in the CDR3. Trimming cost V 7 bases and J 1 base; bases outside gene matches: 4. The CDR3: CASKETSGGTDTQYF. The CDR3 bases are TGTGCCAGCAAAGAGACTAGCGGGGGCACAGATACGCAGTATTTT.

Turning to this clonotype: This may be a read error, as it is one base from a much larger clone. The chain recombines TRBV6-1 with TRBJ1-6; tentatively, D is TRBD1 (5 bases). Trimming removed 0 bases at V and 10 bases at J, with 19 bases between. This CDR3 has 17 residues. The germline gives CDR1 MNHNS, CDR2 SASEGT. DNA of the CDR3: TGTGCCAGCAGTGAAGCTGCAGGGCCGTCCCCAAAATCACCCCTCCACTTT. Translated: CASSEAAGPSPKSPLHF.

CDR3 amino acids: CSVVPAGRETQYF. For the CDR3, the DNA is TGCAGCGTTGTACCTGCGGGGAGGGAGACCCAGTACTTC. The chain couples TRBV29-1 to TRBJ2-5; D is possibly TRBD2 (6 bases). CDR1 is SQVTM and CDR2 is ANQGSEA in the germline V gene. This CDR3 is 13 amino acids long. Trimming took off 4 bases at V and 5 bases at J, with 14 bases between the two ends.

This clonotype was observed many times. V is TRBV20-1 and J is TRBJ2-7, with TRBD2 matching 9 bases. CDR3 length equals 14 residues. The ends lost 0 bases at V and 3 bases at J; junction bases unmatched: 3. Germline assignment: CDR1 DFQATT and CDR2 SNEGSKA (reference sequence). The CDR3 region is CSARDPSGIYEQYF. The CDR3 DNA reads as TGCAGTGCTAGAGATCCTAGCGGGATCTACGAGCAGTACTTC.

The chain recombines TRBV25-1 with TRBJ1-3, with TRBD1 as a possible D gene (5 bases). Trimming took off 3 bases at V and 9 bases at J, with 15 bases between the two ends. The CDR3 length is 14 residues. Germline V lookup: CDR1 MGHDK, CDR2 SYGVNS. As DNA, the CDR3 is TGTGCCAGCAGTGACAGGGAATTATACGGCACCATATATTTT. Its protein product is CASSDRELYGTIYF.

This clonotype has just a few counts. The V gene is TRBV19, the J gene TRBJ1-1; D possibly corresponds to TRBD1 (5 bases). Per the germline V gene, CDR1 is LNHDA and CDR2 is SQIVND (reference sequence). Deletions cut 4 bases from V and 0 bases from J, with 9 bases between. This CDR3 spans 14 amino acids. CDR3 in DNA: TGTGCCAGTAGTACCTCGGGACTGAACACTGAAGCTTTCTTT. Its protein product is CASSTSGLNTEAFF.

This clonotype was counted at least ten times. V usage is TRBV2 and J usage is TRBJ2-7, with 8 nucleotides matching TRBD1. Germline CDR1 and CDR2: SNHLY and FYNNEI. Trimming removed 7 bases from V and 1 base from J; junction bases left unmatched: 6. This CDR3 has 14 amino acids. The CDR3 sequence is CASKTGDGSYEQYF. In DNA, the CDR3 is TGTGCCAGCAAGACAGGGGACGGGTCCTACGAGCAGTACTTC.